These 3 T cell receptor beta chains originate from one sample sequenced in a study of T cell responses to AZD1222 COVID-19 vaccine. Using immunoSEQ multiplex PCR, the repertoire was profiled, and TCRdb retains in-frame clones only, with some absent. The sample lists about 120,000 clones; around 89% were seen once. The source was peripheral blood, collected 28 days after the second AZD1222 dose. The receptors were gathered from an adult who received the AZD1222 COVID-19 vaccine.

This chain uses TRBV6-5 with TRBJ1-5; a possible D gene is TRBD1 (5 bases). The CDR3 is 14 residues long. The germline V gene has CDR1 MNHEY and CDR2 SVGAGI. V dropped 6 bases and J dropped 4 bases, with 13 bases sitting between them. This CDR3 reads CASRGGTANQPQHF. CDR3 DNA: TGTGCCAGCAGGGGCGGGACGGCAAATCAGCCCCAGCATTTT.

The V call is TRBV7-6, the J call TRBJ2-3; D possibly corresponds to TRBD2 (6 bases). Trimming shortened V by 5 bases and J by 0 bases, and 12 bases separated the two germline ends. The CDR3 has 15 amino acids. CDR1 is SGHVS, CDR2 FNYEAQ, per germline. CDR3 nucleotides: TGTGCCAGCAGCCCGGCTAGCGCTAGCACAGATACGCAGTATTTT. It specifies CASSPASASTDTQYF.

The J gene is TRBJ1-4, the V gene TRBV29-1; 8 nucleotides agree with TRBD1. The V gene's germline CDR1 is SQVTM and CDR2 ANQGSEA. J gave up 7 bases and V 6 bases, and 7 bases lay outside the gene matches. The CDR3 has 13 residues. As DNA, the CDR3 is TGCAGCGTCGACAGGGGTCTGGGTGAAAAACTGTTTTTT. Translating it yields CSVDRGLGEKLFF.